This T cell receptor (beta chain) was recorded in a study of spatial heterogeneity in lung cancer. On the study more broadly: Each time, sequencing found more beta-chain sequences than alpha-chain sequences.

Noted time point: sample taken at primary tumor resection. Whole RNA, isolated from tumor, nontumor lung or frozen PBMC, was sequenced without prior sorting. The approximately 70 donors had untreated early-stage non-small cell lung cancer. The CDR3 length is 16 residues. Per the germline V gene, CDR1 is MDHEN and CDR2 is SYDVKM. The V gene end was trimmed by 6 bases and the J gene end by 6 bases; junction bases not matched to a gene: 8. All TCR cDNA molecules were individually tagged with a unique molecular identifier. MiXCR, applied by TCRdb to the 5' RACE reads, yields one record per CDR3 protein. The profile shows about 36,000 distinct CDR3 sequences, around 5.5% of them singletons. This clonotype was observed many times.

This chain connects TRBV28 to TRBJ1-6, with TRBD1 matching over 10 bases. The sequence was obtained from a female donor with early-stage non-small cell lung cancer. The sample here was PBMCs, taken at surgery. The CDR3 spells CASRGRQGARNSPLHF. The CDR3 bases are TGTGCCAGCAGGGGACGACAGGGGGCGCGTAATTCACCCCTCCACTTT.